The subject of this entry is one T cell receptor beta chain. A much larger clone differs from this one at a single base, so this may be a read error. Fresh peripheral blood, around 10 ml, was the PBMC source. Amplification from RNA transcripts yielded the TCR beta CDR3 regions. First-round RT-PCR used HTBI primers; second-round multiplex PCR followed. A single record per CDR3 protein comes from TCRdb applying MiXCR to the multiplex PCR reads. Among about 740,000 distinct CDR3 sequences listed, 40% were seen once. This sample was taken from a study of Graves' ophthalmopathy and Graves' hyperthyroidism. Germline CDR1 MGHDK, CDR2 SYGVNS. The CDR3 loop spans 16 amino acids.

Sequencing was done on a sample of peripheral blood. V is TRBV25-1 and J is TRBJ2-2; 9 bases fit TRBD1. The TCR was taken from an adult man with Graves' ophthalmopathy. Written as DNA, the CDR3 is TGTGCCAGCTGTATCCGGGACAGGGCGAACACCGGGAAGCTGTTTTTT. Amino acids: CASCIRDRANTGKLFF.